This T cell receptor beta chain stems from a study of T cell clusters in autoimmune cytopenias. The CDR3 loop spans 14 amino acids. Germline V gene lookup returns CDR1 MNHNS and CDR2 SASEGT. TRB amplification used 250 ng of peripheral blood genomic DNA. One tube held mixed TRB-A and TRB-B primer pools for touch-down PCR. From its re-call of the multiplex PCR reads, TCRdb lists each CDR3 protein once, without DNA. This table holds 6,000 to 8,000 distinct CDR3 sequences. These data were also filed under a second study, of T cell repertoires in aging, cancer and after chemotherapy.

This sequence was found in a human donor in good health. The J gene is TRBJ1-2, the V gene TRBV6-1; the D gene TCRdb calls, TRBD1, cannot be checked with no DNA. Material for sequencing was peripheral blood. CDR3 sequence reads: CASTRTGGDYGYTF.